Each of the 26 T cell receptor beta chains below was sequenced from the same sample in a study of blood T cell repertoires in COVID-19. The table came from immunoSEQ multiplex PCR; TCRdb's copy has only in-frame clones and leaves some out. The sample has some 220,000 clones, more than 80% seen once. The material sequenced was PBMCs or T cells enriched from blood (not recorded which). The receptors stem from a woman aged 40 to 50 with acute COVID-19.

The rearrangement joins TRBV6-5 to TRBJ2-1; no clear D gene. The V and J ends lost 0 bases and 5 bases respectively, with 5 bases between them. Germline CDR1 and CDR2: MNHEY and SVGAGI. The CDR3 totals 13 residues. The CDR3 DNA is TGTGCCAGCAGTTACTCGAAGCACAATGAGCAGTTCTTC. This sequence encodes CASSYSKHNEQFF.

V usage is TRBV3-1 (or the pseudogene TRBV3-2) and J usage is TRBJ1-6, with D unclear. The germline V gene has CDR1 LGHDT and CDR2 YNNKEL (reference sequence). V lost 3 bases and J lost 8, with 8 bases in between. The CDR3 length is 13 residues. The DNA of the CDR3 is TGTGCCAGCAGCCAGGCCATTTATTCACCCCTCCACTTT. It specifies CASSQAIYSPLHF.

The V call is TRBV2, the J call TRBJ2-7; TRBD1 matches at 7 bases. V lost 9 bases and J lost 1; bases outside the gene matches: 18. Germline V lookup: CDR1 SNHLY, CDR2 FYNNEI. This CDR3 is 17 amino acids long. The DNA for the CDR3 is TGTGCCAGAAACGTCAAGGACAGGAGCCAAACATCCTACGAGCAGTACTTC. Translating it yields CARNVKDRSQTSYEQYF.

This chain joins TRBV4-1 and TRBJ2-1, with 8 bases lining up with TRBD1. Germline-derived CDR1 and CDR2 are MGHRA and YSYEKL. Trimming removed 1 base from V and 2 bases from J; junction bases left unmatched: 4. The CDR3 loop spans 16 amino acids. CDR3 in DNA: TGCGCCAGCAGCCAAGGATCACAGGGGGCCTACAATGAGCAGTTCTTC. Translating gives CASSQGSQGAYNEQFF.

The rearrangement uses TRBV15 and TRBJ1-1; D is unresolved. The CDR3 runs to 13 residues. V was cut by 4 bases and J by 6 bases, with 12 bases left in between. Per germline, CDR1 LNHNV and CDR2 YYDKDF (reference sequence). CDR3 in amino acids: CATSTLRQPEAFF. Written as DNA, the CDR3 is TGTGCCACCAGCACCCTGCGGCAGCCTGAAGCTTTCTTT.

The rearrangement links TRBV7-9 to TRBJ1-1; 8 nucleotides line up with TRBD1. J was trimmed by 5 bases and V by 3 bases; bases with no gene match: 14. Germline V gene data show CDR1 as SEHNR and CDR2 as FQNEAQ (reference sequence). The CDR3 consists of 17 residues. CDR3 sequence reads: CASSFVDRVGEVTEAFF. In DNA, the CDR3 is TGTGCCAGCAGCTTTGTGGACAGGGTCGGTGAGGTTACTGAAGCTTTCTTT.

The CDR3 DNA is TGTGCCAGCAGTACACCTCCGGGACTCGGGGGGGGAAAACTGTTTTTT. Amino acid sequence: CASSTPPGLGGGKLFF. V gene TRBV27 combines with J gene TRBJ1-4, with a tentative D call TRBD1 (5 bases). The CDR3 has 16 residues. The germline CDR1 and CDR2 sequences are MNHEY and SMNVEV (reference sequence). Trimming left V 5 bases short and J 10 bases short, with 23 bases between.

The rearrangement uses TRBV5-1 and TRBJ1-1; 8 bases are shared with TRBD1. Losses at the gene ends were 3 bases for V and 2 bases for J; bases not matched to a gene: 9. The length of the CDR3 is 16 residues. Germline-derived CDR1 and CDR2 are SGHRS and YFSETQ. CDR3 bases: TGCGCCAGCAGCTCCTGGACAGGGCGACTTAACACTGAAGCTTTCTTT. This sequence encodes CASSSWTGRLNTEAFF.

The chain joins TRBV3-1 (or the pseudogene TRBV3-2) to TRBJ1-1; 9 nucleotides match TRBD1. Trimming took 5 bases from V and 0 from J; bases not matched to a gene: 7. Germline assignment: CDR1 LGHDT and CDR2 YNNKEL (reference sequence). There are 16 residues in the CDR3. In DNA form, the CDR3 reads TGTGCCAGCAGCTTGTTCGGACAGGGGATGAACACTGAAGCTTTCTTT. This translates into CASSLFGQGMNTEAFF.

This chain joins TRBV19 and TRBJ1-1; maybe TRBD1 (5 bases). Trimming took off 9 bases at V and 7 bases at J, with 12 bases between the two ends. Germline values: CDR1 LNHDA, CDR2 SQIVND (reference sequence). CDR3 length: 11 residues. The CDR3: CASHWGGEAFF. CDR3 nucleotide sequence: TGTGCCAGCCACTGGGGGGGTGAAGCTTTCTTT.

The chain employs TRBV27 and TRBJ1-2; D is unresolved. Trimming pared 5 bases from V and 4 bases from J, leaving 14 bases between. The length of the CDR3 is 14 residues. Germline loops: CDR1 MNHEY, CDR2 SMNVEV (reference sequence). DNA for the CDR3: TGTGCCAGCAGTCCCTACGAACCATTCTATGGCTACACCTTC. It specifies CASSPYEPFYGYTF.

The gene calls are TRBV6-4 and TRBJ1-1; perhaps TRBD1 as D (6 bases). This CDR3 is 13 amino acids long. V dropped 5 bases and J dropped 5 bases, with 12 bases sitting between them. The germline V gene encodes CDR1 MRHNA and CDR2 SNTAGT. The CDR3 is CASSNGRGTEAFF. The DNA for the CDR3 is TGTGCCAGCAGTAACGGGAGGGGGACTGAAGCTTTCTTT.

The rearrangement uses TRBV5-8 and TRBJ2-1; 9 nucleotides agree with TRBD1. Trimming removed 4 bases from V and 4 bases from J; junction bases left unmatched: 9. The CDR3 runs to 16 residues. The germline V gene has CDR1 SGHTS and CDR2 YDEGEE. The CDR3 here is CASSPTRTGDYNEQFF. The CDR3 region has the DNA TGTGCCAGCAGCCCCACGCGGACAGGGGATTACAATGAGCAGTTCTTC.

The CDR3 DNA sequence: TGTGCCAGCCGTCCTTCAACTACCCAACCGCGGGGGCTACGCACAGATACGCAGTATTTT. Translating gives CASRPSTTQPRGLRTDTQYF. The chain has TRBV2 and TRBJ2-3; tentatively, D is TRBD2 (7 bases). The CDR3 consists of 20 residues. Trimming pared 8 bases from V and 1 base from J, leaving 31 bases between. CDR1 SNHLY and CDR2 FYNNEI come from the germline V gene.

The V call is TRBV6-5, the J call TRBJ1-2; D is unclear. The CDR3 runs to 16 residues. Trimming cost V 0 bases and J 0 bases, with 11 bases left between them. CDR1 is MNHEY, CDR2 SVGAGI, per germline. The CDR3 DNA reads TGTGCCAGCAGTTACTCGATCCCACGGTCTAACTATGGCTACACCTTC. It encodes CASSYSIPRSNYGYTF.

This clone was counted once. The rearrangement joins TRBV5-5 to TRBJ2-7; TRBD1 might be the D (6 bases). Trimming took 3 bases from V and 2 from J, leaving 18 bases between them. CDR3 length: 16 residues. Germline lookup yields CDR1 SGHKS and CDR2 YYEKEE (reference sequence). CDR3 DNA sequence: TGTGCCAGCAGCTCAGGGGTTTCGGGACGAACCTACGAGCAGTACTTC. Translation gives CASSSGVSGRTYEQYF.

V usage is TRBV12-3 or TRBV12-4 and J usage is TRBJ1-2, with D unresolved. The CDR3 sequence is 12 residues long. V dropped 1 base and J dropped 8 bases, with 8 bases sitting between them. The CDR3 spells CASSLGPQGYTF. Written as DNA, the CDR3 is TGTGCCAGCAGTTTAGGCCCACAGGGCTACACCTTC.

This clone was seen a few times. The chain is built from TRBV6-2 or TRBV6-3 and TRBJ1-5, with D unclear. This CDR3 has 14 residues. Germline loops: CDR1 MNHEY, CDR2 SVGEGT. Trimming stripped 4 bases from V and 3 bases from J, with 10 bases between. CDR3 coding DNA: TGTGCCAGCAGTTCTAGTGGAAACAATCAGCCCCAGCATTTT. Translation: CASSSSGNNQPQHF.

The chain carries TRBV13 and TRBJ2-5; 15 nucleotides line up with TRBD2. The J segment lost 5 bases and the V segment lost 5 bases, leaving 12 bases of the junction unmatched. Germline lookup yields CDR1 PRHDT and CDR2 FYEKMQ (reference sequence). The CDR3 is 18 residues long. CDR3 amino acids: CASSQRTSGGASTETQYF. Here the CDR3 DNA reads TGTGCCAGCAGCCAACGGACTAGCGGGGGGGCCAGTACGGAGACCCAGTACTTC. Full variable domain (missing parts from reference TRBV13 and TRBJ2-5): AAGVIQSPRHLIKEKRETATLKCYPIPRHDTVYWYQQGPGQDPQFLISFYEKMQSDKGSIPDRFSAQQFSDYHSELNMSSLELGDSALYFCASSQRTSGGASTETQYFGPGTRLLVL.

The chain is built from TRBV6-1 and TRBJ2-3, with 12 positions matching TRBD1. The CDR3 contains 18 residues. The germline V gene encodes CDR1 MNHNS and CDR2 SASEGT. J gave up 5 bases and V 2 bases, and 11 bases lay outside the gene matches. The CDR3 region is CASSEIVWGQGAQDTQYF. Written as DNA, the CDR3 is TGTGCCAGCAGTGAAATAGTGTGGGGACAGGGGGCGCAAGATACGCAGTATTTT.

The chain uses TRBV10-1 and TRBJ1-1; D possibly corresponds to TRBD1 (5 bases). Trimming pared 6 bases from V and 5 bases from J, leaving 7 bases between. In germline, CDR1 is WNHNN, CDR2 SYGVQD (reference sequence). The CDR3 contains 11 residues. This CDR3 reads CASRGGTEAFF. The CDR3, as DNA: TGCGCCAGCAGGGGGGGGACTGAAGCTTTCTTT.

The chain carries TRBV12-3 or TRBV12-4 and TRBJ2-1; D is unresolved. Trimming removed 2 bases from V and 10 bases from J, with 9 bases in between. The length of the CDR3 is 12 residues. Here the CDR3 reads CASSLRASEQFF. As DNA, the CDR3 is TGTGCCAGCAGTTTAAGAGCCTCGGAGCAGTTCTTC.

The CDR3 region is CASSLAFRLAGEGQYF. The CDR3, as DNA: TGTGCCAGCAGCTTAGCATTTCGGCTAGCGGGGGAGGGGCAGTACTTC. The V and J genes are TRBV7-8 and TRBJ2-7; the match to TRBD2 covers 10 bases. The CDR3 consists of 16 residues. Per germline, CDR1 SGHVS and CDR2 FQNEAQ. V dropped 0 bases and J dropped 9; count of bases not matched to a gene: 11.

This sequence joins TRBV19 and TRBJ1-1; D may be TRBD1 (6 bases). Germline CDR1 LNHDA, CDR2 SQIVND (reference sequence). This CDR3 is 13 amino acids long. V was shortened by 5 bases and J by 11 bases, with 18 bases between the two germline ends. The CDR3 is CASSLILSQGAFF. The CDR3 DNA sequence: TGTGCCAGTAGTCTCATACTCAGTCAGGGGGCTTTCTTT.

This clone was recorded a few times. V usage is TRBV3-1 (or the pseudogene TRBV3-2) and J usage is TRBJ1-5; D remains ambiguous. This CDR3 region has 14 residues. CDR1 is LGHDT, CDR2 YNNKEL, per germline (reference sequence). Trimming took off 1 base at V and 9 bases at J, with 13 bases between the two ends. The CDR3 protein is CASSQGLTLRPQHF. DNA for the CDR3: TGTGCCAGCAGCCAAGGATTAACACTACGGCCCCAGCATTTT.

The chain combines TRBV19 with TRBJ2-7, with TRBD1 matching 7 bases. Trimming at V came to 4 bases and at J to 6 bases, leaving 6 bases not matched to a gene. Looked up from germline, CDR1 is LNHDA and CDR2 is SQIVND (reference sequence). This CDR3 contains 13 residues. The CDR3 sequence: CASSNRGPGEQYV. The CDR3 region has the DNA TGTGCCAGTAGTAACAGGGGACCTGGCGAGCAGTACGTC.